The 4 T cell receptor beta chains in this list originate from one sample, sequenced in a study of blood T cell repertoires in COVID-19. Data came from immunoSEQ multiplex PCR; TCRdb stores just in-frame clones and leaves some out. The data contain 310,000 or so clones, approximately 90% of them seen just once; the ten biggest clones take up 0.95% to 1.2%. The specimen sequenced was PBMCs or T cells enriched from blood (not recorded which). Every receptor here comes from a woman younger than 45 who had recovered from COVID-19.

The chain joins TRBV12-3 or TRBV12-4 to TRBJ2-7; TRBD1 might be the D (6 bases). This CDR3 region has 12 residues. The CDR3 loop reads CASGGQSYEQYF. In DNA form, the CDR3 reads TGTGCATCTGGGGGACAATCCTACGAGCAGTACTTC.

The V call is TRBV19, the J call TRBJ2-3, with TRBD2 as a possible D gene (6 bases). The CDR3 runs 14 residues. The germline gives CDR1 LNHDA, CDR2 SQIVND (reference sequence). V was shortened by 1 base and J by 4 bases, with 9 bases between the two germline ends. CDR3 residues: CASSIGGGADTQYF. The CDR3, as DNA: TGTGCCAGTAGTATAGGCGGCGGGGCAGATACGCAGTATTTT. The whole variable domain, filled in from reference TRBV19 and TRBJ2-3, reads DGGITQSPKYLFRKEGQNVTLSCEQNLNHDAMYWYRQDPGQGLRLIYYSQIVNDFQKGDIAEGYSVSREKKESFPLTVTSAQKNPTAFYLCASSIGGGADTQYFGPGTRLTVL.

This clone came up a few times. J is TRBJ2-2 and V is TRBV5-4, with a weak D call TRBD2 (6 bases). CDR1 is SGHNT, CDR2 YYREEE, per germline (reference sequence). Trimming took 4 bases from V and 0 from J, leaving 13 bases between them. This CDR3 is built from 16 residues. Here the CDR3 reads CASSVLAVANTGELFF. DNA for the CDR3: TGTGCCAGCAGCGTTTTAGCGGTCGCGAACACCGGGGAGCTGTTTTTT.

The rearrangement uses TRBV7-3 and TRBJ2-2; no clear D. The ends were cut back, 5 bases at V and 4 bases at J, with 5 bases in the middle. Germline V gene sequence: CDR1 SGHTA, CDR2 FQGTGA. This CDR3 is 12 amino acids long. The CDR3 protein is CASSPVTGELFF. Here the CDR3 DNA reads TGTGCCAGCAGCCCAGTCACCGGGGAGCTGTTTTTT.